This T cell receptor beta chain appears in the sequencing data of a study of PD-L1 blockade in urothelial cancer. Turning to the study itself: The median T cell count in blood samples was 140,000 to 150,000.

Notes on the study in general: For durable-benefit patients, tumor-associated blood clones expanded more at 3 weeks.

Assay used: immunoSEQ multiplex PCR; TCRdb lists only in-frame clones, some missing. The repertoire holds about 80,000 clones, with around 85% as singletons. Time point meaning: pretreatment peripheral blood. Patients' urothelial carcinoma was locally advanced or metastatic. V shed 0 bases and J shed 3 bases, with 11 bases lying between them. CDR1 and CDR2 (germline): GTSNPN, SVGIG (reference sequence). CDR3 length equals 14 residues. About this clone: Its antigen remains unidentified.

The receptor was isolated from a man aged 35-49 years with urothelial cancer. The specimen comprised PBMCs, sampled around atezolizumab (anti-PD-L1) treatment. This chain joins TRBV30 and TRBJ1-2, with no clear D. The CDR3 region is CAWSVRRGDYGYTF. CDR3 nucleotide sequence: TGTGCCTGGAGTGTAAGGCGGGGTGACTATGGCTACACCTTC.